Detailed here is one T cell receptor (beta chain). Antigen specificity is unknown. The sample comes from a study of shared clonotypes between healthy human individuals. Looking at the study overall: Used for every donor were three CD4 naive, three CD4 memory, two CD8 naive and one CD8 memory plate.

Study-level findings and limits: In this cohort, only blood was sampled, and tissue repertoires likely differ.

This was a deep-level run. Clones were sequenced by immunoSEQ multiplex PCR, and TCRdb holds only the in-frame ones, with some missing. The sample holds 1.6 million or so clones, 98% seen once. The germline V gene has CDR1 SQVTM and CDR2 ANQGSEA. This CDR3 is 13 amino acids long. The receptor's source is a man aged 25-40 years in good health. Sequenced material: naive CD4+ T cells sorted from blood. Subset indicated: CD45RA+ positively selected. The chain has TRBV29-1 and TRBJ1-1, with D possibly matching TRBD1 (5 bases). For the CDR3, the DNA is TGCAGTTTCCGCCGGGGCCTAGGCACTGAAGCTTTCTTT. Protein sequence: CSFRRGLGTEAFF.